Following are 31 T cell receptor beta chains from one sample sequenced in a study of blood T cells in healthy people across ages. Next came a second PCR, run for roughly 6 to 11 cycles, which used a sample-barcoded 5' primer along with a J-beta primer mix. TCRdb reprocessed the 5' RACE reads with MiXCR, giving one entry per CDR3 protein. The data show about a million distinct CDR3 sequences, around 54% seen once. The sequencing sample was made of blood. The receptors stem from a woman aged 55-70 years in good health.

The chain has TRBV28 and TRBJ1-6, with D hard to call. The CDR3 contains 13 residues. The V end lost 6 bases, the J end lost 10 bases, and 13 bases lay between the germline ends. The germline gives CDR1 MDHEN, CDR2 SYDVKM. The CDR3 DNA reads as TGTGCCAGCAGCCTGTTCATAACGTCACCCCTCCACTTT. Its translation is CASSLFITSPLHF.

The CDR3 coding sequence is TGTGCCAGCAGGATGCAGGGGTTACCGAATCAGCCCCAGCATTTT. It codes for CASRMQGLPNQPQHF. The genes are TRBV28 and TRBJ1-5; tentatively, D is TRBD1 (6 bases). The CDR3 has 15 amino acids. Trimming cost V 6 bases and J 4 bases, with 16 bases left between them. Germline-derived CDR1 and CDR2 are MDHEN and SYDVKM.

This chain links TRBV5-1 with TRBJ2-1, with 10 bases fitting TRBD2. V trimming: 0 bases; J trimming: 6 bases; junction bases outside the gene matches: 3. The CDR3 spans 15 residues. CDR1 is SGHRS, CDR2 YFSETQ, per germline. The CDR3 region is CASSLAASGSNEQFF. CDR3 sequence (DNA): TGCGCCAGCAGCTTGGCGGCTAGCGGGAGCAATGAGCAGTTCTTC.

CDR3 in DNA: TGTGCCAGCAGCCACACAGGGGGGGTCTATGGCTACACCTTC. The encoded protein is CASSHTGGVYGYTF. This rearrangement joins TRBV28 to TRBJ1-2; 8 positions agree with TRBD1. This CDR3 has 14 amino acids. J was trimmed by 4 bases and V by 6 bases; bases with no gene match: 7. Per the germline V gene, CDR1 is MDHEN and CDR2 is SYDVKM.

This chain joins TRBV24-1 and TRBJ2-3, with a tentative D call TRBD2 (6 bases). Germline CDR1 is KGHDR and CDR2 is SFDVKD. Between the trimmed V and J ends, which lost 4 bases and 0 bases, there was a span of 22 bases. The CDR3 extends over 19 amino acids. CDR3 nucleotide sequence: TGTGCCACCAGTGACCGGGACCCACTAGCCTTTGCTAGCACAGATACGCAGTATTTT. Its protein is CATSDRDPLAFASTDTQYF.

This sequence joins TRBV7-9 and TRBJ1-4; no clear D. Germline lookup yields CDR1 SEHNR and CDR2 FQNEAQ (reference sequence). V lost 5 bases and J lost 0, with 10 bases in between. This CDR3 region has 15 residues. The CDR3 loop reads CASSPWDATNEKLFF. The CDR3 nucleotides are TGTGCCAGCAGCCCCTGGGATGCAACTAATGAAAAACTGTTTTTT.

This chain uses TRBV12-3 or TRBV12-4 with TRBJ2-5; unclear D gene. The CDR3 runs to 11 residues. CDR3 in DNA: TGTGCTCCCCCGAAGCGTCGTGAGCAGTACTTC. This sequence encodes CAPPKRREQYF.

Many counts were recorded for this clonotype. The chain combines TRBV4-1 with TRBJ2-5; 10 nucleotides line up with TRBD1. CDR3 size: 20 residues. Germline V gene lookup returns CDR1 MGHRA and CDR2 YSYEKL. V lost 4 bases and J lost 2; bases outside the gene matches: 19. The DNA of the CDR3 is TGCGCCAGCAGCCGAGGATACGGACAGGGGGGTTTCGGTCTGCAAGAGACCCAGTACTTC. Amino acids: CASSRGYGQGGFGLQETQYF.

The chain recombines TRBV29-1 with TRBJ2-1; D call uncertain. The V gene's germline CDR1 is SQVTM and CDR2 ANQGSEA. The CDR3 runs 14 residues. Trimming cost V 7 bases and J 0 bases, with 13 bases left between them. The chain's CDR3 is CSAHRGASYNEQFF. CDR3 DNA sequence: TGCAGCGCCCACCGCGGAGCCTCCTACAATGAGCAGTTCTTC.

V usage is TRBV4-1 and J usage is TRBJ2-2, with D perhaps TRBD1 (5 bases). The CDR3 consists of 15 residues. The germline V gene encodes CDR1 MGHRA and CDR2 YSYEKL. Trimming cost V 0 bases and J 4 bases, with 9 bases left between them. CDR3 bases: TGCGCCAGCAGCCAAGACCCCAGGGCCACCGGGGAGCTGTTTTTT. Its protein is CASSQDPRATGELFF.

This clonotype was counted only a few times. This chain uses TRBV7-2 with TRBJ2-6; 9 bases align to TRBD1. V lost 3 bases and J lost 0; bases outside the gene matches: 9. Germline CDR1 reads SGHTA; CDR2 reads FQGNSA. This CDR3 has 19 amino acids. CDR3 amino acids: CASSFAGTGTSSGANVLTF. CDR3 coding DNA: TGTGCCAGCAGCTTCGCCGGGACAGGGACATCCTCTGGGGCCAACGTCCTGACTTTC.

The V gene is TRBV7-9, the J gene TRBJ1-2; unclear D gene. Germline loops: CDR1 SEHNR, CDR2 FQNEAQ (reference sequence). Deletions cut 1 base from V and 2 bases from J, with 11 bases between. The CDR3 is 15 residues long. CDR3 protein: CASSLGETWNYGYTF. CDR3 coding DNA: TGTGCCAGCAGCTTAGGGGAGACGTGGAACTATGGCTACACCTTC.

CDR3 DNA sequence: TGTGCCAGCAATAGGGATTGGGCAGGGGGCATCAATGAGCAGTTCTTC. Translation: CASNRDWAGGINEQFF. The chain combines TRBV6-5 with TRBJ2-1, with TRBD1 matching 8 bases. The trim removed 7 bases at V and 6 bases at J, leaving 14 bases unmatched. From germline, CDR1 is MNHEY and CDR2 SVGAGI. This CDR3 contains 16 residues.

This chain connects TRBV20-1 to TRBJ1-2, with TRBD1 matching over 9 bases. V gave up 5 bases and J gave up 8 bases; unmatched junction bases: 18. Germline V gene sequence: CDR1 DFQATT, CDR2 SNEGSKA (reference sequence). This CDR3 has 16 residues. CDR3 residues: CSAQPGQGVRGGGYTF. The CDR3 coding sequence is TGCAGTGCTCAGCCGGGACAGGGTGTAAGAGGGGGCGGCTACACCTTC.

This sequence joins TRBV20-1 and TRBJ2-3; D is perhaps TRBD2 (5 bases). The CDR3 contains 12 residues. The germline V gene has CDR1 DFQATT and CDR2 SNEGSKA (reference sequence). The V gene lost 6 bases and the J gene lost 4 bases, with 11 bases spanning the gap. The CDR3 DNA reads TGCAGTGCAACCGGAGCGGCAGATACGCAGTATTTT. Translating it yields CSATGAADTQYF.

V gene TRBV7-6 combines with J gene TRBJ2-6; perhaps TRBD2 as D (6 bases). This CDR3 comprises 18 residues. Germline loops: CDR1 SGHVS, CDR2 FNYEAQ. The germline V and J ends were trimmed by 4 bases and 0 bases, with 16 bases remaining between them. The CDR3 nucleotides are TGTGCCAGCAGCTCCCGTAGCGGTTCCTCCTCTGGGGCCAACGTCCTGACTTTC. This translates into CASSSRSGSSSGANVLTF.

The V and J genes are TRBV9 and TRBJ1-5, with D possibly being TRBD1 (5 bases). The CDR3 covers 15 residues. V lost 0 bases, J lost 2 bases, and 9 bases lay in between. Germline lookup yields CDR1 SGDLS and CDR2 YYNGEE. CDR3 protein: CASSVGIGGNQPQHF. The CDR3, as DNA: TGTGCCAGCAGCGTAGGGATAGGGGGCAATCAGCCCCAGCATTTT.

This chain connects TRBV20-1 to TRBJ2-1, with TRBD2 matching 9 bases. Trimming removed 4 bases from V and 2 bases from J; junction bases left unmatched: 3. The length of the CDR3 is 14 residues. Germline V lookup: CDR1 DFQATT, CDR2 SNEGSKA (reference sequence). CDR3 DNA: TGCAGTGCTACTGCGGGAGGGCCCTACAATGAGCAGTTCTTC. Protein sequence: CSATAGGPYNEQFF.

The rearrangement uses TRBV20-1 and TRBJ2-1, with 14 bases fitting TRBD2. This CDR3 comprises 15 residues. V lost 3 bases, J lost 10 bases, and 8 bases stayed unmatched. Germline V gene data show CDR1 as DFQATT and CDR2 as SNEGSKA (reference sequence). The CDR3, as DNA: TGCAGTGCTAGCCGAGGGACTAGCGGGAGAAACGAGCAGTTCTTC. Translating gives CSASRGTSGRNEQFF.

The rearrangement joins TRBV18 to TRBJ2-2; 7 bases align to TRBD2. The germline V gene has CDR1 KGHSH and CDR2 LQKENI. Trimming cost V 4 bases and J 5 bases; bases outside gene matches: 7. The CDR3 length is 15 residues. The DNA for the CDR3 is TGTGCCAGCTCACTGCGGGAGAGATTAACCGGGGAGCTGTTTTTT. This encodes CASSLRERLTGELFF.

CDR3 nucleotides: TGCAGCGCCCGAGGAGGACGAAAACTGTTTTTT. It translates to CSARGGRKLFF. The V gene is TRBV29-1, the J gene TRBJ1-4; no reliable D call. Germline values: CDR1 SQVTM, CDR2 ANQGSEA. There are 11 residues in the CDR3. Trimming stripped 7 bases from V and 10 bases from J, with 13 bases between.

The chain links TRBV11-1 to TRBJ2-7, with a possible D match to TRBD2 (6 bases). The CDR3 loop spans 15 amino acids. V lost 6 bases and J 0 bases, leaving 15 bases between the germline ends. The germline gives CDR1 SGHAT, CDR2 FQDESV (reference sequence). The CDR3 region has the DNA TGTGCCAGCAGTCGGTCGGGGGTTAGCTCCTACGAGCAGTACTTC. Protein: CASSRSGVSSYEQYF.

This clonotype was detected a few times. The chain has TRBV14 and TRBJ2-3; unclear D gene. Germline CDR1 and CDR2: SGHDN and FVKESK. The CDR3 runs to 13 residues. V lost 4 bases, J lost 11 bases, and 16 bases lay in between. The DNA of the CDR3 is TGTGCCAGCAGCCGGTCACAACTATTCAGGCAGTATTTT. This encodes CASSRSQLFRQYF. Together with reference TRBV14 and TRBJ2-3, the CDR3 gives the full variable domain: EAGVTQFPSHSVIEKGQTVTLRCDPISGHDNLYWYRRVMGKEIKFLLHFVKESKQDESGMPNNRFLAERTGGTYSTLKVQPAELEDSGVYFCASSRSQLFRQYFGPGTRLTVL.

This chain uses TRBV6-2 or TRBV6-3 with TRBJ2-1, with TRBD2 matching over 14 bases. Per germline, CDR1 MNHEY and CDR2 SVGEGT. V lost 7 bases and J lost 7; bases outside the gene matches: 9. The CDR3 runs 16 residues. CDR3 in amino acids: CASTPGLAGVWNEQFF. The CDR3 DNA sequence: TGTGCCAGCACCCCGGGACTAGCGGGAGTCTGGAATGAGCAGTTCTTC.

The gene calls are TRBV7-9 and TRBJ1-1; TRBD1 aligns across 10 bases. This CDR3 comprises 14 residues. With 6 bases clipped from V and 11 bases from J, the junction kept 12 bases outside the gene matches. CDR1 is SEHNR and CDR2 is FQNEAQ in the germline V gene (reference sequence). The DNA for the CDR3 is TGTGCCAGCAGTTCTAATACCGGGACAGGGGACGCTTTCTTT. This codes for CASSSNTGTGDAFF.

The table lists this clonotype with a few counts. CDR3 sequence (DNA): TGTGCCACCAGCAGAATCGAACTTAGCGGGAGGGCCACCGATACGCAGTATTTT. Its translation: CATSRIELSGRATDTQYF. The chain joins TRBV15 to TRBJ2-3, with TRBD2 matching 11 bases. CDR1 is LNHNV, CDR2 YYDKDF, per germline (reference sequence). The V segment lost 2 bases and the J segment 6 bases; nucleotides outside the gene matches: 13. The CDR3 runs 18 residues.

V usage is TRBV3-1 and J usage is TRBJ2-7; tentative D call: TRBD2 (6 bases). V was trimmed by 6 bases and J by 7 bases, leaving 13 bases between them. CDR1 is LGHDT and CDR2 is YNNKEL in the germline V gene (reference sequence). This CDR3 has 12 residues. The CDR3 sequence is CASSDPGREQYF. CDR3 bases: TGTGCCAGCAGTGATCCGGGGAGGGAGCAGTACTTC.

The V gene is TRBV10-2, the J gene TRBJ2-4; the D is unclear. Matching the DNA end better, TRBJ2-5 makes the J call doubtful. This CDR3 is built from 13 residues. The germline CDR1 and CDR2 sequences are WSHSY and SAAADI. In nucleotides, the CDR3 is TGCGCCAGCAGTGAGTCGAAGGCTGAGACCCAGTACTTC. Amino acids: CASSESKAETQYF.

This chain links TRBV29-1 with TRBJ2-5; D may be TRBD1 (7 bases). The V end lost 8 bases, the J end lost 7 bases, and 23 bases lay between the germline ends. This CDR3 has 14 amino acids. Germline V gene sequence: CDR1 SQVTM, CDR2 ANQGSEA. The CDR3 reads CSFAWDSQGGTQYF. CDR3 DNA sequence: TGCAGCTTCGCCTGGGACTCCCAGGGGGGGACCCAGTACTTC.

The gene calls are TRBV7-9 and TRBJ2-7; D tentatively reads TRBD1 or TRBD2 (5 bases each). The CDR3 extends over 16 amino acids. Trimming removed 4 bases at V and 1 base at J, with 17 bases between. Germline CDR1 is SEHNR and CDR2 is FQNEAQ (reference sequence). CDR3 loop: CASSSPSRDLSYEQYF. The CDR3 nucleotides are TGTGCCAGCAGCTCGCCCTCGAGGGACCTTTCCTACGAGCAGTACTTC.

J is TRBJ2-1 and V is TRBV5-6; unclear D gene. Germline V gene sequence: CDR1 SGHDT, CDR2 YYEEEE. The CDR3 runs 14 residues. The V gene lost 0 bases and the J gene lost 9 bases, with 13 bases spanning the gap. As DNA, the CDR3 is TGTGCCAGCAGCTTGGCGTACGGGTTGGCTGAGCAGTTCTTC. Protein: CASSLAYGLAEQFF.